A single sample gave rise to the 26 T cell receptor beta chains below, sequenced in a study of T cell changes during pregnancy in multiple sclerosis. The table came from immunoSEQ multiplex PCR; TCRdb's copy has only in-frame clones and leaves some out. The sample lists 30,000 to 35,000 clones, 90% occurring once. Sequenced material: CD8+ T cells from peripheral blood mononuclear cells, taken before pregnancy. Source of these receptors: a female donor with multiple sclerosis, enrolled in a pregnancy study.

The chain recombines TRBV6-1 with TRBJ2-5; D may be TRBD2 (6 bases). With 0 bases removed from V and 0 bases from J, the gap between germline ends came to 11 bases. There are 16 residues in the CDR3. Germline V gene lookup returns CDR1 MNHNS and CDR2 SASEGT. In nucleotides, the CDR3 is TGTGCCAGCAGTGAAGCGCTTGGGACTTACCAAGAGACCCAGTACTTC. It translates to CASSEALGTYQETQYF.

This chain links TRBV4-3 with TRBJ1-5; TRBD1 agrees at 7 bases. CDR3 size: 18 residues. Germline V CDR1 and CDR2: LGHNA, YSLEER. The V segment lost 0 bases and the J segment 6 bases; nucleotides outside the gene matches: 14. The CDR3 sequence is CASSQDLGDRVMFQPQHF. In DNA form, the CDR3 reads TGCGCCAGCAGCCAAGATCTCGGCGACAGGGTTATGTTTCAGCCCCAGCATTTT.

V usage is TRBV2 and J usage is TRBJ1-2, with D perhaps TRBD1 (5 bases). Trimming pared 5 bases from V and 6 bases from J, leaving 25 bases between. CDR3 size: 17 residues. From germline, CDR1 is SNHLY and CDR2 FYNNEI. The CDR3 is CASSITPGPVAGDGYTF. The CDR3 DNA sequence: TGTGCCAGCAGTATTACGCCGGGACCGGTGGCGGGAGATGGCTACACCTTC.

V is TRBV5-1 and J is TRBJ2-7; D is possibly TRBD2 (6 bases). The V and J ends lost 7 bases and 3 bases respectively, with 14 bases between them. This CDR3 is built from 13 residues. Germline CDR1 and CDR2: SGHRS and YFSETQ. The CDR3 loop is CASRDFLFYEQYF. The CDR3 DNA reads TGCGCCAGCCGGGACTTCCTCTTCTACGAGCAGTACTTC.

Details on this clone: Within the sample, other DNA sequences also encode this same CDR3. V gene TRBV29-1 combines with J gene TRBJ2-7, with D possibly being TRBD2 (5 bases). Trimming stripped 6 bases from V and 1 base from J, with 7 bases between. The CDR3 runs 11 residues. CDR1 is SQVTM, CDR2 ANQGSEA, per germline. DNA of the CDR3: TGCAGCGTCCGGGGATCCTACGAGCAGTACTTC. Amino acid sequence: CSVRGSYEQYF.

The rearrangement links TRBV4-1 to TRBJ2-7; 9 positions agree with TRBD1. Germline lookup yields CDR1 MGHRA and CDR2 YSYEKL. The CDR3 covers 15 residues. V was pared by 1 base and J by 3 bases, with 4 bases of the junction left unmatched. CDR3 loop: CASSQATGGVYEQYF. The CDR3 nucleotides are TGCGCCAGCAGCCAAGCAACAGGGGGCGTCTACGAGCAGTACTTC.

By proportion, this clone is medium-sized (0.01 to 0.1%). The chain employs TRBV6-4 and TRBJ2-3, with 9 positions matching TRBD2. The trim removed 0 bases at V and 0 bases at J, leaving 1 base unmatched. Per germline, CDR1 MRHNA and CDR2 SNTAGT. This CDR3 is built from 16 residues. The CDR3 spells CASSDSSGGSTDTQYF. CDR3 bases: TGTGCCAGCAGTGACTCTAGCGGGGGTAGCACAGATACGCAGTATTTT.

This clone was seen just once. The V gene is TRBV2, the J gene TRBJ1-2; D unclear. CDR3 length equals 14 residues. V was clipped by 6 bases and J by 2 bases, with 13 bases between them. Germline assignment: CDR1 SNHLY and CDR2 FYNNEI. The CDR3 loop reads CASSAAWANYGYTF. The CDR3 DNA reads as TGTGCCAGCAGCGCCGCGTGGGCGAACTATGGCTACACCTTC.

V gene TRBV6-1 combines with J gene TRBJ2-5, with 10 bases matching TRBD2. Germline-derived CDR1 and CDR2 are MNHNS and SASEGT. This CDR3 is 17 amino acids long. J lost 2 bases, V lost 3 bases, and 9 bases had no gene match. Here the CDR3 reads CASSETPGLALQETQYF. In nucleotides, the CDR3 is TGTGCCAGCAGTGAGACGCCGGGACTAGCGTTACAAGAGACCCAGTACTTC.

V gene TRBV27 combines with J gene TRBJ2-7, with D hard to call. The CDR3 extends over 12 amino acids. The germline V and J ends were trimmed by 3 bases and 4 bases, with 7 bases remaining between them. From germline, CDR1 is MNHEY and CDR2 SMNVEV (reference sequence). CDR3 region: CASSLNRYEQYF. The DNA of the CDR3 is TGTGCCAGCAGTTTGAATCGGTACGAGCAGTACTTC.

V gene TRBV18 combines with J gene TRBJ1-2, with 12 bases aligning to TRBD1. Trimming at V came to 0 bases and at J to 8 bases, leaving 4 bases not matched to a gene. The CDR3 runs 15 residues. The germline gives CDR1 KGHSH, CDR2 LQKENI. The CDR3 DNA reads TGTGCCAGCTCACCACCGGCGGGACAGGGGGCCGGCTACACCTTC. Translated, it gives CASSPPAGQGAGYTF.

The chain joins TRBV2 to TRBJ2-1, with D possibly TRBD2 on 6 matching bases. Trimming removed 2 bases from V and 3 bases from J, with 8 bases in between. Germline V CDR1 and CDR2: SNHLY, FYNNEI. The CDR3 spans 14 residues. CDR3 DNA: TGTGCCAGCAGTGAACTAGCGAGCTACAATGAGCAGTTCTTC. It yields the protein CASSELASYNEQFF.

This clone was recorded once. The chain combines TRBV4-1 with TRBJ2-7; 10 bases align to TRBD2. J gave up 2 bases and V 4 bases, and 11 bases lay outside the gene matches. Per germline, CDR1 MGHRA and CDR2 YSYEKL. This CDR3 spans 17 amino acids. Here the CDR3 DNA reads TGCGCCAGCAGCCGATCCCTCCAGCGGGAGGGTCCCTACGAGCAGTACTTC. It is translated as CASSRSLQREGPYEQYF.

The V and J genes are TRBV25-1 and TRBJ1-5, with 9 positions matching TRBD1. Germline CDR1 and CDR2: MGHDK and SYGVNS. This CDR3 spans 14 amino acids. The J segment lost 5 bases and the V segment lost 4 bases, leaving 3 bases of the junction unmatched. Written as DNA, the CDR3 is TGTGCCAGCAGTGTAGGGACAGGGTATCAGCCCCAGCATTTT. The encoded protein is CASSVGTGYQPQHF.

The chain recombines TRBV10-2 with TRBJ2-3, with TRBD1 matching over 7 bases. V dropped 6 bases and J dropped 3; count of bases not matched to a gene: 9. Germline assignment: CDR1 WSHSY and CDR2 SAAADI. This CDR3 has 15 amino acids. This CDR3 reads CASSNRGPTTDTQYF. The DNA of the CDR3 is TGCGCCAGCAGCAACAGGGGCCCTACAACAGATACGCAGTATTTT.

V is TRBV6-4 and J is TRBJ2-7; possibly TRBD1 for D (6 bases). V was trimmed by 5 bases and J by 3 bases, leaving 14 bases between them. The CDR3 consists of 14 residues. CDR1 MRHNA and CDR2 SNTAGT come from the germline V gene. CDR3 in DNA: TGTGCCAGCAGTCTCGGACAGATCAACTACGAGCAGTACTTC. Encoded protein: CASSLGQINYEQYF.

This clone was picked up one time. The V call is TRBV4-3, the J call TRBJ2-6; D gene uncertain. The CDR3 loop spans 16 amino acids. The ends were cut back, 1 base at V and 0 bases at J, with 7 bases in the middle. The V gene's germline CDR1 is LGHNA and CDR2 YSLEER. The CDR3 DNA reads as TGCGCCAGCAGCCAAGCATCGGGCTCTGGGGCCAACGTCCTGACTTTC. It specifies CASSQASGSGANVLTF.

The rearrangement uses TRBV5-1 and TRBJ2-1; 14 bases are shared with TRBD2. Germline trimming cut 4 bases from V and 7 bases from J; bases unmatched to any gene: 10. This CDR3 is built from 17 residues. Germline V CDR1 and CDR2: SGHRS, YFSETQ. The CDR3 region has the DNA TGCGCCAGCAGCCAGACTAGCGGGAGGGGTATAATGAATGAGCAGTTCTTC. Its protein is CASSQTSGRGIMNEQFF.

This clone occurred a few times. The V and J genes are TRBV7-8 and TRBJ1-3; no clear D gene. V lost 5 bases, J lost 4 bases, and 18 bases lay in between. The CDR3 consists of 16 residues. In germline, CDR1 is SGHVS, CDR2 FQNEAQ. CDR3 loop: CASSLRGPGSGNTIYF. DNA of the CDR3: TGTGCCAGCAGCCTCCGGGGTCCCGGTTCCGGAAACACCATATATTTT.

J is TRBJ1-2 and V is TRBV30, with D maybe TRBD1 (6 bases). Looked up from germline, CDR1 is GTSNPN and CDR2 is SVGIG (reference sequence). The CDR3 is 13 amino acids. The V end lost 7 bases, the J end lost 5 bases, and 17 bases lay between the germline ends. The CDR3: CAYRTRGGYGYTF. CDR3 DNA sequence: TGTGCCTATAGGACCAGGGGTGGGTATGGCTACACCTTC.

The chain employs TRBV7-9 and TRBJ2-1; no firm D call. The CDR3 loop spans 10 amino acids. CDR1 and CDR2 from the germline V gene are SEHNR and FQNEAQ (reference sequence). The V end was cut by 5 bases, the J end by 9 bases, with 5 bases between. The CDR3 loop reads CASSTGEQFF. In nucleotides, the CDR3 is TGTGCCAGCAGCACGGGTGAGCAGTTCTTC.

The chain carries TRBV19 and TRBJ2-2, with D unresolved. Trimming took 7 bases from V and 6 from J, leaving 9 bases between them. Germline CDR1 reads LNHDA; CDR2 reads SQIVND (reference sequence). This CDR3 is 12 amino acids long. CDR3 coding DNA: TGTGCCAGTATTGACTCCGCCGGGGAGCTGTTTTTT. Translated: CASIDSAGELFF.

The CDR3 coding sequence is TGTGCCACCCTGACAGGGAATGAAAAACTGTTTTTT. This gives the protein CATLTGNEKLFF. The chain carries TRBV2 and TRBJ1-4; 7 bases line up with TRBD1. CDR1 is SNHLY and CDR2 is FYNNEI in the germline V gene. After removal of 10 bases from V and 5 bases from J, the junction contained 4 bases not matched to a gene. This CDR3 has 12 amino acids.

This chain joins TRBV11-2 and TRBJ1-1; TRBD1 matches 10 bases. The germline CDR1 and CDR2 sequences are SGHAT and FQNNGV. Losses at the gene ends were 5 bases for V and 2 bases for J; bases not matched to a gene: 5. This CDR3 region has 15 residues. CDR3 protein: CASSVRTGGNTEAFF. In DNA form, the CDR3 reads TGTGCCAGCAGCGTAAGGACAGGGGGAAACACTGAAGCTTTCTTT. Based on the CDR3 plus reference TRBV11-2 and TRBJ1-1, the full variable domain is EAGVAQSPRYKIIEKRQSVAFWCNPISGHATLYWYQQILGQGPKLLIQFQNNGVVDDSQLPKDRFSAERLKGVDSTLKIQPAKLEDSAVYLCASSVRTGGNTEAFFGQGTRLTVV.

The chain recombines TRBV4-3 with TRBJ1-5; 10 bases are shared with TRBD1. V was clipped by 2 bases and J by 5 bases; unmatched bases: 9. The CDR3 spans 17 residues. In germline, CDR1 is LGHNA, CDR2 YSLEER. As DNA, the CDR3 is TGCGCCAGCAGCCAACACGGGACAGGGGCGTTTGATCAGCCCCAGCATTTT. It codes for CASSQHGTGAFDQPQHF.

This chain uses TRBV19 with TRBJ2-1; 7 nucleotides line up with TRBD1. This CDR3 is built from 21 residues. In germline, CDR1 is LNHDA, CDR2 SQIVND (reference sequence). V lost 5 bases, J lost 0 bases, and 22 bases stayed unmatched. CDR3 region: CASSLPSGQADLKSSYNEQFF. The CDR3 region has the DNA TGTGCCAGTAGTCTCCCTTCAGGACAGGCTGACCTAAAGAGCTCCTACAATGAGCAGTTCTTC. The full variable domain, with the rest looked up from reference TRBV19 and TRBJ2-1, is DGGITQSPKYLFRKEGQNVTLSCEQNLNHDAMYWYRQDPGQGLRLIYYSQIVNDFQKGDIAEGYSVSREKKESFPLTVTSAQKNPTAFYLCASSLPSGQADLKSSYNEQFFGPGTRLTVL.